What follows are 8 T cell receptor beta chains derived from one specimen sequenced in a study of T cell responses to AZD1222 COVID-19 vaccine. Repertoires were generated with immunoSEQ multiplex PCR, while TCRdb's copy carries only in-frame clones and drops some. In the table there are some 86,000 clones, 65% to 85% of which are singletons. The sequences come from peripheral blood, collected on day 0 of AZD1222 vaccination. Every receptor here comes from an adult in good health.

The V gene is TRBV14, the J gene TRBJ1-2; the D is unclear. The CDR3 extends over 15 amino acids. Trimming cost V 1 base and J 7 bases, with 16 bases left between them. Germline V lookup: CDR1 SGHDN, CDR2 FVKESK. As DNA, the CDR3 is TGTGCCAGCAGCCAAGGAGAAGGGCGATCGGGTGGCTACACCTTC. Protein sequence: CASSQGEGRSGGYTF.

The chain is built from TRBV19 and TRBJ1-4, with D unclear. The CDR3 covers 12 residues. V shed 5 bases and J shed 8 bases, with 9 bases lying between them. Germline CDR1 reads LNHDA; CDR2 reads SQIVND (reference sequence). CDR3 in DNA: TGTGCCAGTAGTTTCTCAAGGGAAAAACTGTTTTTT. Protein sequence: CASSFSREKLFF. Supplemented by reference TRBV19 and TRBJ1-4, the full variable domain reads DGGITQSPKYLFRKEGQNVTLSCEQNLNHDAMYWYRQDPGQGLRLIYYSQIVNDFQKGDIAEGYSVSREKKESFPLTVTSAQKNPTAFYLCASSFSREKLFFGSGTQLSVL.

The chain links TRBV29-1 to TRBJ2-2, with TRBD1 matching 10 bases. CDR1 is SQVTM and CDR2 is ANQGSEA in the germline V gene. J lost 6 bases, V lost 7 bases, and 11 bases had no gene match. The length of the CDR3 is 15 residues. CDR3 loop: CSARPGTGVSGELFF. In DNA form, the CDR3 reads TGCAGCGCGCGCCCTGGGACAGGGGTATCCGGGGAGCTGTTTTTT.

This clone came up a few times. The DNA for the CDR3 is TGTGCCAGCAGCCAAGATACATGGGGGGGCTACACCTTC. Amino acids: CASSQDTWGGYTF. This chain links TRBV14 with TRBJ1-2; the D gene is possibly TRBD1 (5 bases). This CDR3 has 13 residues. The germline V and J ends were trimmed by 0 bases and 8 bases, with 10 bases remaining between them. Germline V gene data show CDR1 as SGHDN and CDR2 as FVKESK.

The chain recombines TRBV2 with TRBJ1-4; weak D call: TRBD1 (5 bases). Germline CDR1 is SNHLY and CDR2 is FYNNEI. V dropped 4 bases and J dropped 8 bases, with 17 bases sitting between them. CDR3 length: 15 amino acids. The CDR3 DNA reads TGTGCCAGCAGTGGGGGCTTAGGAGCGGGCGAAAAACTGTTTTTT. It is translated as CASSGGLGAGEKLFF.

The V call is TRBV2, the J call TRBJ1-1; D not certain. The CDR3 length is 11 residues. Trimming cost V 7 bases and J 1 base, with 4 bases left between them. Germline V gene sequence: CDR1 SNHLY, CDR2 FYNNEI. CDR3 coding DNA: TGTGCCAGCATGGCGAACACTGAAGCTTTCTTT. Its protein is CASMANTEAFF.

The chain has TRBV6-5 and TRBJ1-1; D is ambiguous. Germline V CDR1 and CDR2: MNHEY, SVGAGI. The length of the CDR3 is 14 residues. Trimming took 5 bases from V and 1 from J, leaving 11 bases between them. DNA of the CDR3: TGTGCCAGCAGTCTCCAACGGGAGAACACTGAAGCTTTCTTT. Amino acid sequence: CASSLQRENTEAFF.

The chain joins TRBV28 to TRBJ2-7, with D possibly matching TRBD2 (5 bases). The CDR3 runs 14 residues. Trimming left V 5 bases short and J 4 bases short, with 15 bases between. Germline CDR1 is MDHEN and CDR2 is SYDVKM. The CDR3 DNA sequence: TGTGCCAGCAGTCCGGACTCAACGGGGTACGAGCAGTACTTC. As protein: CASSPDSTGYEQYF.